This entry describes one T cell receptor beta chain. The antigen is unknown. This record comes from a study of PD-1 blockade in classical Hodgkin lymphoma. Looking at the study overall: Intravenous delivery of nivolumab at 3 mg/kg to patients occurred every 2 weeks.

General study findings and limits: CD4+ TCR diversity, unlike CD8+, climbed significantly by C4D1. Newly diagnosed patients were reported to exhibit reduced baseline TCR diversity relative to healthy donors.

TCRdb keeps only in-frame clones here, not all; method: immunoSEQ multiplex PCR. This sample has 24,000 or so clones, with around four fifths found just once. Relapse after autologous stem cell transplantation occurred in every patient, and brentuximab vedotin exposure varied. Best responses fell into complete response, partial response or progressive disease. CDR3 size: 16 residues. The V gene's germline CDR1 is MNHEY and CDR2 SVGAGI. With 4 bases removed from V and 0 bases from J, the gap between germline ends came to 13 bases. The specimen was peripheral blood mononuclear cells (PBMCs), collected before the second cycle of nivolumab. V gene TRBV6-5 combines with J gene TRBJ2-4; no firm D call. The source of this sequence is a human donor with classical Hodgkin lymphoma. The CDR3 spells CASSSNSLSAKNIQYF. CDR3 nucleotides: TGTGCCAGCAGTTCAAACTCGTTGTCAGCCAAAAACATTCAGTACTTC.